The 14 T cell receptor beta chains below come from one sample, sequenced in a study of OX40 agonist ivuxolimab in advanced cancers. Some clones are missing from TCRdb's copy, which holds only in-frame ones; the method was immunoSEQ multiplex PCR. The data hold about 45,000 clones, with roughly 94% observed a single time. Source: CD4+ or CD8+ T cells sorted from blood, taken in a trial of the OX40 agonist ivuxolimab. The receptor source for this set is an adult with an advanced solid tumor such as melanoma, head and neck, liver or kidney cancer.

This rearrangement joins TRBV19 to TRBJ2-2; the D gene is possibly TRBD1 (5 bases). The V and J ends lost 3 bases and 3 bases respectively, with 8 bases between them. Germline loops: CDR1 LNHDA, CDR2 SQIVND (reference sequence). The CDR3 is 14 residues long. The CDR3 DNA reads as TGTGCCAGTAGTATTGCAGGGTACACCGGGGAGCTGTTTTTT. Residues: CASSIAGYTGELFF.

This chain uses TRBV27 with TRBJ2-7; TRBD1 aligns across 12 bases. Germline V CDR1 and CDR2: MNHEY, SMNVEV (reference sequence). V shed 5 bases, J shed 6 bases, and the junction held 5 bases outside the gene matches. This CDR3 has 14 residues. CDR3 nucleotides: TGTGCCAGCAGTGGCGGGACAGGGGGCTCCGAGCAGTACTTC. This gives the protein CASSGGTGGSEQYF.

The chain has TRBV4-3 and TRBJ2-5; no firm D call. V gave up 3 bases and J gave up 4 bases, with 9 bases separating them. Germline V gives CDR1 LGHNA, CDR2 YSLEER. The CDR3 is 13 amino acids. DNA of the CDR3: TGCGCCAGCAGCCAGGGGATGCGAGAGACCCAGTACTTC. The encoded protein is CASSQGMRETQYF.

The chain carries TRBV7-3 and TRBJ2-1; the match to TRBD2 covers 9 bases. Germline V gene data show CDR1 as SGHTA and CDR2 as FQGTGA. V shed 5 bases and J 4 bases; nucleotides not matched to a gene: 6. The CDR3 runs 15 residues. CDR3 sequence: CASSQGLASYNEQFF. The CDR3 region has the DNA TGTGCCAGCAGCCAAGGACTAGCGAGTTACAATGAGCAGTTCTTC.

The chain recombines TRBV4-2 with TRBJ1-1; D is ambiguous. Per the germline V gene, CDR1 is LGHNA and CDR2 is YNFKEQ. V gave up 0 bases and J gave up 6 bases, with 23 bases separating them. This CDR3 is built from 18 residues. DNA of the CDR3: TGTGCCAGCAGCCAAGATGGCCGGGCGCCGAGGAGCCACGCTGAAGCTTTCTTT. This translates into CASSQDGRAPRSHAEAFF.

The chain carries TRBV27 and TRBJ1-5, with 9 bases lining up with TRBD1. Germline-derived CDR1 and CDR2 are MNHEY and SMNVEV (reference sequence). V gave up 5 bases and J gave up 1 base; unmatched junction bases: 9. CDR3 length equals 17 residues. The CDR3 loop is CASSGRTGGGSNQPQHF. The CDR3 bases are TGTGCCAGCAGTGGAAGAACAGGGGGCGGAAGCAATCAGCCCCAGCATTTT.

The chain couples TRBV6-4 to TRBJ1-2; TRBD1 is a possible D gene (6 bases). Deletions cut 3 bases from V and 1 base from J, with 9 bases between. Per the germline V gene, CDR1 is MRHNA and CDR2 is SNTAGT. The CDR3 length is 14 residues. In nucleotides, the CDR3 is TGTGCCAGCAGTGAAGGAGGGGGTAACTATGGCTACACCTTC. Translated: CASSEGGGNYGYTF.

This chain joins TRBV5-6 and TRBJ2-1, with no clear D. Germline V gene data show CDR1 as SGHDT and CDR2 as YYEEEE. The CDR3 loop spans 11 amino acids. Trimming left V 0 bases short and J 10 bases short, with 5 bases between. CDR3 coding DNA: TGTGCCAGCAGCTTGGGTCGCGAGCAGTTCTTC. The encoded protein is CASSLGREQFF. Full variable domain (outside the CDR3, taken from reference TRBV5-6 and TRBJ2-1): DAGVTQSPTHLIKTRGQQVTLRCSPKSGHDTVSWYQQALGQGPQFIFQYYEEEERQRGNFPDRFSGHQFPNYSSELNVNALLLGDSALYLCASSLGREQFFGPGTRLTVL.

The chain has TRBV5-5 and TRBJ2-7; either TRBD1 or TRBD2 may supply D (6 bases each). The CDR3 has 14 amino acids. The germline V gene encodes CDR1 SGHKS and CDR2 YYEKEE (reference sequence). V dropped 2 bases and J dropped 5 bases, with 14 bases sitting between them. This chain's CDR3 is CASSFRVRGDEQYF. The CDR3 nucleotides are TGTGCCAGCAGCTTCCGGGTTAGGGGGGACGAGCAGTACTTC.

The genes are TRBV27 and TRBJ1-2, with a possible D match to TRBD1 (5 bases). The V and J ends lost 7 bases and 4 bases respectively, with 19 bases between them. The CDR3 extends over 15 amino acids. Germline CDR1 MNHEY, CDR2 SMNVEV (reference sequence). The DNA of the CDR3 is TGTGCCAGCACCTCGATCCGGGCAGGGACCTATGGCTACACCTTC. The encoded protein is CASTSIRAGTYGYTF.

The chain carries TRBV9 and TRBJ2-5; TRBD1 is a possible D gene (6 bases). There are 14 residues in the CDR3. Germline-derived CDR1 and CDR2 are SGDLS and YYNGEE. The V and J ends lost 0 bases and 2 bases respectively, with 8 bases between them. The CDR3 DNA sequence: TGTGCCAGCAGCGTAGCTAGGGGGCAAGAGACCCAGTACTTC. Translating it yields CASSVARGQETQYF.

This chain uses TRBV19 with TRBJ1-4; D unclear. The germline CDR1 and CDR2 sequences are LNHDA and SQIVND (reference sequence). The CDR3 totals 15 residues. V was trimmed by 2 bases and J by 5 bases, leaving 12 bases between them. The CDR3 nucleotides are TGTGCCAGTAGTATAACGGGCAGCTTAAATGAAAAACTGTTTTTT. It codes for CASSITGSLNEKLFF.

This chain joins TRBV11-2 and TRBJ2-7; 10 nucleotides align to TRBD1. The CDR3 spans 14 residues. J lost 6 bases, V lost 6 bases, and 8 bases had no gene match. Germline V CDR1 and CDR2: SGHAT, FQNNGV. The CDR3: CASRPPGQGFEQYF. The CDR3 coding sequence is TGTGCCAGCAGACCTCCGGGACAGGGGTTCGAGCAGTACTTC.

This clone was found once. The chain combines TRBV11-2 with TRBJ1-1, with D maybe TRBD1 (5 bases). Germline-derived CDR1 and CDR2 are SGHAT and FQNNGV. V was clipped by 2 bases and J by 2 bases, with 12 bases between them. The CDR3 loop spans 15 amino acids. The DNA for the CDR3 is TGTGCCAGCAGCTTAAGCCGGGGGGTTAACACTGAAGCTTTCTTT. Its translation: CASSLSRGVNTEAFF.